Described below is a single T cell receptor (beta chain) sequence and its context. Germline V lookup: CDR1 SGDLS, CDR2 YYNGEE. The CDR3 contains 20 residues. V lost 2 bases to trimming and J lost 0 bases; unmatched junction nucleotides: 11. Data came from immunoSEQ multiplex PCR; TCRdb stores just in-frame clones and leaves some out. The sample has fewer than 250,000 clones, 70% to 85% seen once. This entry belongs to a study of blood T cell repertoires in COVID-19. Turning to the study itself: The United States, Italy and Spain provided the acute and convalescent COVID-19 samples.

Sequencing was done on a sample of PBMCs or T cells enriched from blood (not recorded which). The rearrangement links TRBV9 to TRBJ2-1, with TRBD2 identical over 13 bases. The origin of this receptor is a man in his sixties who had recovered from COVID-19. CDR3 residues: CASSVETGTSGVISYNEQFF. CDR3 nucleotides: TGTGCCAGCAGCGTGGAAACCGGGACTAGCGGGGTTATCTCCTACAATGAGCAGTTCTTC.